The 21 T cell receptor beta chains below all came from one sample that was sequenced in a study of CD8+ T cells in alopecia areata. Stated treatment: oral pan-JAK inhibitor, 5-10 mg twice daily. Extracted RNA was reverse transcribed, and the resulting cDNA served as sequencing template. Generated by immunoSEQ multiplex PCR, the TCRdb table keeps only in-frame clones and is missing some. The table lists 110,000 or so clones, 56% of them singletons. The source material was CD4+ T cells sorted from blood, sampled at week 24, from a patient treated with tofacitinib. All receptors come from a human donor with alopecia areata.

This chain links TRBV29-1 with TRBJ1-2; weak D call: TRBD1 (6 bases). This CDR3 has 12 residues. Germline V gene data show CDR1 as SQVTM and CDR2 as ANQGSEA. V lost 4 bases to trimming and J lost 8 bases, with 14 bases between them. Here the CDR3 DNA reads TGCAGCGTTGCGCCTCAGGGGTCAGGCTACACCTTC. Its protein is CSVAPQGSGYTF.

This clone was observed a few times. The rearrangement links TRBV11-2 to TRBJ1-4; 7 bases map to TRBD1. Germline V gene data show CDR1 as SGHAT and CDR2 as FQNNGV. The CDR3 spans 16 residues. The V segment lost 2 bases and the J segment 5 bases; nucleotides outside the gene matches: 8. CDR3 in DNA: TGTGCCAGCAGCTTATGGGCGACAGGGATCAATGAAAAACTGTTTTTT. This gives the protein CASSLWATGINEKLFF.

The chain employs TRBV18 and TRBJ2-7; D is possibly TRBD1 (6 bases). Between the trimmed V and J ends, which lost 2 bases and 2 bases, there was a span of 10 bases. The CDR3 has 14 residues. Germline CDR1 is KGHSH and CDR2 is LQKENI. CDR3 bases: TGTGCCAGCTCACCAGACAGGTCTACCTACGAGCAGTACTTC. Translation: CASSPDRSTYEQYF.

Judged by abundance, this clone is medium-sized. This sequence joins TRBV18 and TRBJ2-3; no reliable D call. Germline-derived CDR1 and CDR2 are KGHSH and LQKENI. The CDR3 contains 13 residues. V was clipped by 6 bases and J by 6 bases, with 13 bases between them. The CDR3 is CASSRPQPDTQYF. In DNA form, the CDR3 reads TGTGCCAGCTCCCGACCTCAGCCGGATACGCAGTATTTT.

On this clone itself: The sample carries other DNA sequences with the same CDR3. CDR3 sequence: CSARLDTQYF. The CDR3 bases are TGCAGTGCTAGATTGGATACGCAGTATTTT. The chain joins TRBV20-1 to TRBJ2-3; no reliable D call. V was shortened by 2 bases and J by 6 bases, with 3 bases between the two germline ends. Germline V gene data show CDR1 as DFQATT and CDR2 as SNEGSKA (reference sequence). The CDR3 loop spans 10 amino acids.

The CDR3 sequence is CAIGLGAGANQPQHF. Here the CDR3 DNA reads TGTGCCATAGGGCTGGGGGCGGGGGCAAATCAGCCCCAGCATTTT. J is TRBJ1-5 and V is TRBV6-1; TRBD1 is a possible D gene (6 bases). With 10 bases removed from V and 4 bases from J, the gap between germline ends came to 20 bases. CDR1 MNHNS and CDR2 SASEGT come from the germline V gene. CDR3 length: 15 amino acids.

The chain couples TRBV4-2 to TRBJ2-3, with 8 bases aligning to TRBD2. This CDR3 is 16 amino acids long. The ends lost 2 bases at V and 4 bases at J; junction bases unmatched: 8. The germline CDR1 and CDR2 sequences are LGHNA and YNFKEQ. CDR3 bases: TGTGCCAGCAGCCAAAGCAGCGGGGGAGTTGCAGATACGCAGTATTTT. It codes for CASSQSSGGVADTQYF.

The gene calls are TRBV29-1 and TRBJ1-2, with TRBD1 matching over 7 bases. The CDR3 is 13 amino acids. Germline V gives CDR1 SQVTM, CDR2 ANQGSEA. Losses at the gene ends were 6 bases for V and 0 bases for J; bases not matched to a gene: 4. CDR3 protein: CSVTGTANYGYTF. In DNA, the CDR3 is TGCAGCGTGACCGGGACAGCTAACTATGGCTACACCTTC.

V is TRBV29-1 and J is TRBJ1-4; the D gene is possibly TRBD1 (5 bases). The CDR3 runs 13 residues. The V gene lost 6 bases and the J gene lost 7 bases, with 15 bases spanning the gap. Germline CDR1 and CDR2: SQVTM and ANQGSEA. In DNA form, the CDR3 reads TGCAGCGTAACTCGGGACGGATCTGAAAAACTGTTTTTT. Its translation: CSVTRDGSEKLFF.

The CDR3 spells CSASRETYEQYF. The CDR3, as DNA: TGCAGCGCCTCGAGGGAGACCTACGAGCAGTACTTC. The J gene is TRBJ2-7, the V gene TRBV29-1; D may be TRBD2 (5 bases). V dropped 7 bases and J dropped 2 bases, with 12 bases sitting between them. The length of the CDR3 is 12 residues. Germline-derived CDR1 and CDR2 are SQVTM and ANQGSEA.

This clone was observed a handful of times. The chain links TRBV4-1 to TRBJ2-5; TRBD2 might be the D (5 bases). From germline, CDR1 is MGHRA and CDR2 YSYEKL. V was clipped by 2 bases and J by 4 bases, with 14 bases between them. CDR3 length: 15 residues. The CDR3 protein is CASSQWSGKGETQYF. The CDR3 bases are TGCGCCAGCAGCCAATGGTCGGGGAAGGGAGAGACCCAGTACTTC.

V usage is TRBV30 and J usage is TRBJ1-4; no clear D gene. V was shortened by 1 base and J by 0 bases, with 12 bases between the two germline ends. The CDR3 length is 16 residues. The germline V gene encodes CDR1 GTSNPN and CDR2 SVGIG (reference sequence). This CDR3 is CAWSGGRLATNEKLFF. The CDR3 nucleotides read TGTGCCTGGAGTGGAGGGAGATTAGCAACTAATGAAAAACTGTTTTTT.

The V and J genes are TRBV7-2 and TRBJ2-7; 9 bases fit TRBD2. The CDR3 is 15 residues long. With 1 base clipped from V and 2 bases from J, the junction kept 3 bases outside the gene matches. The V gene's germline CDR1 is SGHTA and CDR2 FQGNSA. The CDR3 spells CASSLVSGGPYEQYF. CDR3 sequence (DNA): TGTGCCAGCAGCTTAGTTAGCGGGGGCCCCTACGAGCAGTACTTC.

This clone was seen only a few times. CDR3 sequence (DNA): TGTGCCAGCAGCTTAGGAACTAACTATGGCTACACCTTC. This codes for CASSLGTNYGYTF. The V gene is TRBV7-9, the J gene TRBJ1-2; D is ambiguous. This CDR3 has 13 residues. V lost 1 base, J lost 0 bases, and 3 bases lay in between. Germline lookup yields CDR1 SEHNR and CDR2 FQNEAQ (reference sequence).

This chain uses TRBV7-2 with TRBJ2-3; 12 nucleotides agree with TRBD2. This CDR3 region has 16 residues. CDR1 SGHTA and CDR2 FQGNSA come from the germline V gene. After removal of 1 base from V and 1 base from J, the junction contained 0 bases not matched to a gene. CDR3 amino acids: CASSLGTSGGTDTQYF. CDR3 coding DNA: TGTGCCAGCAGCTTAGGGACTAGCGGGGGCACAGATACGCAGTATTTT.

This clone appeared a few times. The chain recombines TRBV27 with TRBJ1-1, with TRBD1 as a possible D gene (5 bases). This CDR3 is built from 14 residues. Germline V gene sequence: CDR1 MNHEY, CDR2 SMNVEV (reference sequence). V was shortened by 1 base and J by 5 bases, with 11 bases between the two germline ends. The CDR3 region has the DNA TGTGCCAGCAGTTTATACAGGTCATGGACTGAAGCTTTCTTT. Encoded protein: CASSLYRSWTEAFF.

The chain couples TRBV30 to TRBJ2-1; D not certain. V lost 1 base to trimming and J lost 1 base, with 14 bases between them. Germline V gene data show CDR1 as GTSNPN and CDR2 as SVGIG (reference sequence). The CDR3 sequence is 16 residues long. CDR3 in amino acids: CAWSAITMRSYNEQFF. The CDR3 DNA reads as TGTGCCTGGAGTGCTATAACTATGCGGTCCTACAATGAGCAGTTCTTC.

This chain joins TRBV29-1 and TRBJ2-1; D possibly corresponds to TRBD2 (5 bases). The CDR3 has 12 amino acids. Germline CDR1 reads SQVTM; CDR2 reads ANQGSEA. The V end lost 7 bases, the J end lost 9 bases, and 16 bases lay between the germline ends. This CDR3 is CSATGELREQFF. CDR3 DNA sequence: TGCAGCGCCACCGGGGAGCTGCGTGAGCAGTTCTTC.

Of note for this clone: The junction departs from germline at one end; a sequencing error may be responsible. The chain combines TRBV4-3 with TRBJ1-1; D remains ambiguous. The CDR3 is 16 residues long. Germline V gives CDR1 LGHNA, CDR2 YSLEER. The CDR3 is CASSQDEVGWNAEAFF. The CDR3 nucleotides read TGCGCCAGCAGCCAAGATGAAGTAGGGTGGAACGCTGAAGCTTTCTTT.

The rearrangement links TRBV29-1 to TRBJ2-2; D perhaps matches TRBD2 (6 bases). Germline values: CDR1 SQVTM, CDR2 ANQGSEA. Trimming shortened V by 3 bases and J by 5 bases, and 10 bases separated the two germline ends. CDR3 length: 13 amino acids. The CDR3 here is CSVDRGRTGELFF. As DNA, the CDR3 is TGCAGCGTTGATAGAGGGAGGACCGGGGAGCTGTTTTTT.

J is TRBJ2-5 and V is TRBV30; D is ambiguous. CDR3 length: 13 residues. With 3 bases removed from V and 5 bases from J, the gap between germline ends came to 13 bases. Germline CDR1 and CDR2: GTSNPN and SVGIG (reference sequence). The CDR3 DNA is TGTGCCTGGAGCACCTCCCCCTCCGAGACCCAGTACTTC. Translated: CAWSTSPSETQYF.